What follows is one T cell receptor (beta chain) and its context. Its target is unknown. Genes and germline are mouse. The sequence runs out 4 residues before the end of the CDR3; the remainder is reconstructed from the germline J gene. After isolation, RNA underwent reverse transcription to generate cDNA as the sequencing template. Generated by immunoSEQ multiplex PCR, the TCRdb table keeps only in-frame clones and is missing some. The sample presents roughly 260,000 clones, none singletons. Combined cutaneous lymph node cells underwent sorting by CD4, CD8alpha, NKG2D, NKG2ACE and additional markers. This sample is part of a study of CD8+ T cells in alopecia areata. Study summary: Graft recipients were approximately 6-10-week-old female C3H/HeJ mice, and donor skin originated from roughly 6-13-month-old C3H/HeJ mice with spontaneous alopecia.

The CDR3 consists of 18 residues. Looked up from germline, CDR1 is NSHNY and CDR2 is SYGAGN. The V segment lost 1 base and the J segment 4 bases; nucleotides outside the gene matches: 13. Notes on the study in general: Besides other cells, scalp samples also yield sequences of resident alphabeta T cells from normal skin. Normal scalp showed lower clonality than lesional scalp, especially alopecia totalis/universalis.

The chain couples TRBV13-1 to TRBJ1-2; 10 nucleotides align to TRBD1. This clonotype was obtained from a C3H/HeJ mouse with alopecia areata. The MHC haplotype of the strain is H2-k. Sequencing was carried out using CD4+ T cells sorted from a lymph node. The CDR3 region is CASSDTNFGTGVGSDYTF. The CDR3 bases that were read are TGTGCCAGCAGTGATACCAATTTCGGGACAGGGGTTGGCTCC.